These 10 T cell receptor beta chains were all obtained from the same sample, sequenced in a study of blood T cell repertoires in COVID-19. Clones were sequenced by immunoSEQ multiplex PCR, and TCRdb holds only the in-frame ones, with some missing. The sample consists of roughly 55,000 clones, about four fifths of them appearing once. The sample taken for sequencing was peripheral blood. The receptor set was obtained from a woman aged 60-75 years with acute or convalescent COVID-19.

This chain joins TRBV25-1 and TRBJ2-2; 10 positions agree with TRBD1. Losses at the gene ends were 1 base for V and 1 base for J; bases not matched to a gene: 0. Germline V lookup: CDR1 MGHDK, CDR2 SYGVNS. This CDR3 is 16 amino acids long. CDR3 DNA sequence: TGTGCCAGCAGTGAATGGGACAGGGGGAACACCGGGGAGCTGTTTTTT. Translation gives CASSEWDRGNTGELFF.

The chain carries TRBV7-3 and TRBJ2-1; 8 bases match TRBD2. The CDR3 is 15 residues long. CDR1 and CDR2 from the germline V gene are SGHTA and FQGTGA. The trim removed 5 bases at V and 3 bases at J, leaving 6 bases unmatched. The CDR3 DNA reads TGTGCCAGCAGCGCAGCCGGGACTAGCTACAATGAGCAGTTCTTC. Its protein product is CASSAAGTSYNEQFF.

The chain joins TRBV24-1 to TRBJ2-7; 8 nucleotides match TRBD1. V dropped 3 bases and J dropped 4; count of bases not matched to a gene: 4. The CDR3 runs 14 residues. Germline assignment: CDR1 KGHDR and CDR2 SFDVKD. The CDR3 spells CATSDIGTGYEQYF. The CDR3 nucleotides read TGTGCCACCAGTGATATCGGGACAGGATACGAGCAGTACTTC.

The chain joins TRBV3-1 (or the pseudogene TRBV3-2) to TRBJ1-4, with D tentatively TRBD1 (5 bases). This CDR3 contains 15 residues. Germline CDR1 and CDR2: LGHDT and YNNKEL (reference sequence). Trimming pared 4 bases from V and 5 bases from J, leaving 14 bases between. This chain's CDR3 is CASSPLGGLNEKLFF. As DNA, the CDR3 is TGTGCCAGCAGCCCTCTTGGGGGACTCAATGAAAAACTGTTTTTT.

Written as DNA, the CDR3 is TGTGCCTGGAGCCAATTTCTCTCGAGTGAAGCTTTCTTT. This gives the protein CAWSQFLSSEAFF. The chain combines TRBV30 with TRBJ1-1, with no clear D. Germline loops: CDR1 GTSNPN, CDR2 SVGIG (reference sequence). V was pared by 3 bases and J by 7 bases, with 15 bases between. There are 13 residues in the CDR3.

V gene TRBV5-4 combines with J gene TRBJ1-2, with 8 bases lining up with TRBD1. V gave up 4 bases and J gave up 7 bases; unmatched junction bases: 15. The germline V gene encodes CDR1 SGHNT and CDR2 YYREEE (reference sequence). The CDR3 extends over 16 amino acids. The CDR3, as DNA: TGTGCCAGCAGCCTGGCGGGACAGGTCAAAGCGGGTGGCTACACCTTC. Protein sequence: CASSLAGQVKAGGYTF. The entire variable domain, with the rest obtained from reference TRBV5-4 and TRBJ1-2, is as follows: ETGVTQSPTHLIKTRGQQVTLRCSSQSGHNTVSWYQQALGQGPQFIFQYYREEENGRGNFPPRFSGLQFPNYSSELNVNALELDDSALYLCASSLAGQVKAGGYTFGSGTRLTVV.

The rearrangement joins TRBV4-2 to TRBJ1-4, with D tentatively TRBD1 (6 bases). V lost 0 bases to trimming and J lost 8 bases, with 16 bases between them. CDR1 and CDR2 (germline): LGHNA, YNFKEQ. The CDR3 covers 16 residues. This CDR3 reads CASSQDLGARGEKLFF. The CDR3 nucleotides read TGTGCCAGCAGCCAAGATTTGGGGGCGCGAGGCGAAAAACTGTTTTTT.

V gene TRBV11-2 combines with J gene TRBJ2-7; D unresolved. The germline V gene has CDR1 SGHAT and CDR2 FQNNGV. Trimming took off 5 bases at V and 0 bases at J, with 11 bases between the two ends. The CDR3 loop spans 14 amino acids. CDR3 protein: CASSTRPTSYEQYF. The CDR3 coding sequence is TGTGCCAGCAGCACCCGCCCTACCTCCTACGAGCAGTACTTC.

This clone was observed a handful of times. The chain carries TRBV5-1 and TRBJ2-4; D uncertain. CDR3 length: 13 residues. Trimming stripped 0 bases from V and 8 bases from J, with 9 bases between. Germline CDR1 SGHRS, CDR2 YFSETQ. CDR3 nucleotide sequence: TGCGCCAGCAGCTTGGGTCTTCTAGACATTCAGTACTTC. It codes for CASSLGLLDIQYF. Based on the CDR3 plus reference TRBV5-1 and TRBJ2-4, the full variable domain is KAGVTQTPRYLIKTRGQQVTLSCSPISGHRSVSWYQQTPGQGLQFLFEYFSETQRNKGNFPGRFSGRQFSNSRSEMNVSTLELGDSALYLCASSLGLLDIQYFGAGTRLSVL.

The chain employs TRBV6-5 and TRBJ1-2, with 8 positions matching TRBD1. The CDR3 loop spans 15 amino acids. V lost 7 bases to trimming and J lost 8 bases; unmatched junction nucleotides: 15. Germline CDR1 reads MNHEY; CDR2 reads SVGAGI. The CDR3 region is CASKYLDQGASGYTF. DNA for the CDR3: TGTGCCAGCAAATACTTGGACCAGGGGGCCAGCGGCTACACCTTC.